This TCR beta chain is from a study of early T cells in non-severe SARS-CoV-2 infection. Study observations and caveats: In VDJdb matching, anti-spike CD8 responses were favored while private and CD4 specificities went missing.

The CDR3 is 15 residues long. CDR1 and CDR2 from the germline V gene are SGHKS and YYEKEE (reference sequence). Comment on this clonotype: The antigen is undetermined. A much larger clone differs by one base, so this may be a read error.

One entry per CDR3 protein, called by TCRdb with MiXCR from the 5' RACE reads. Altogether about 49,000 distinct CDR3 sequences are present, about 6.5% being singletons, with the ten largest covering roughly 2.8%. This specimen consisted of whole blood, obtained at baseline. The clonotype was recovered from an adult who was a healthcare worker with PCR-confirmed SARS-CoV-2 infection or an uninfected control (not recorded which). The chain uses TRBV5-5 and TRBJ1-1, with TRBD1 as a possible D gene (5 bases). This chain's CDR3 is CAGSAQGHTNTEAFF. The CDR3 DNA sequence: TGTGCCGGCAGCGCCCAAGGACATACGAACACTGAAGCTTTCTTT. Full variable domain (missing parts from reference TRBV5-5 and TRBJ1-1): DAGVTQSPTHLIKTRGQQVTLRCSPISGHKSVSWYQQVLGQGPQFIFQYYEKEERGRGNFPDRFSARQFPNYSSELNVNALLLGDSALYLCAGSAQGHTNTEAFFGQGTRLTVV.